The 29 T cell receptor beta chains below were found in one sample sequenced in a study of blood T cell repertoires in COVID-19. Generated by immunoSEQ multiplex PCR, the TCRdb table keeps only in-frame clones and is missing some. The sample shows about 260,000 clones, roughly 86% of them seen only once. Sequencing input: peripheral blood. Receptors originate from a man aged 40-50 years with active or convalescent COVID-19.

J is TRBJ1-2 and V is TRBV19; 9 bases align to TRBD1. Trimming took 1 base from V and 3 from J; bases not matched to a gene: 6. CDR1 is LNHDA and CDR2 is SQIVND in the germline V gene (reference sequence). This CDR3 comprises 16 residues. For the CDR3, the DNA is TGTGCCAGTAGTATAGTTCGGGACAGGGAAGACTATGGCTACACCTTC. Its translation is CASSIVRDREDYGYTF.

The rearrangement links TRBV6-5 to TRBJ2-2; 8 bases agree with TRBD1. The CDR3 spans 14 residues. V shed 7 bases and J 7 bases; nucleotides not matched to a gene: 8. The germline gives CDR1 MNHEY, CDR2 SVGAGI. CDR3 protein: CASIGQGAGGELFF. The CDR3 region has the DNA TGTGCCAGCATAGGGCAGGGGGCTGGCGGGGAGCTGTTTTTT.

This clone was detected once. The gene calls are TRBV6-1 and TRBJ1-2; D is perhaps TRBD1 (5 bases). The CDR3 is 13 amino acids. V was pared by 2 bases and J by 7 bases, with 11 bases between. CDR1 and CDR2 (germline): MNHNS, SASEGT. The CDR3 here is CASSERGKAGYTF. CDR3 nucleotide sequence: TGTGCCAGCAGTGAAAGGGGAAAAGCTGGCTACACCTTC.

Points on this clone: A read error is likely, as this CDR3 ends without the conserved phenylalanine or tryptophan. Because the CDR3's place on the DNA is in doubt, the DNA is left out and the CDR3 is given as listed by TCRdb. The chain links TRBV11-3 to TRBJ1-1; the DNA was not compared with TRBD1, the D call given in the table. Germline V gene lookup returns CDR1 SGHNT and CDR2 YENEEA. The CDR3 length equals 9 residues, ends included. The CDR3 sequence: CASKQRTDI.

This clone was detected only once. The chain employs TRBV30 and TRBJ2-7, with D possibly being TRBD1 (6 bases). CDR3 length: 12 amino acids. V shed 1 base and J shed 12 bases, with 16 bases lying between them. Germline CDR1 reads GTSNPN; CDR2 reads SVGIG (reference sequence). Here the CDR3 DNA reads TGTGCCTGGAGTGGTGAAACAGGGTATGCGTACTTC. Residues: CAWSGETGYAYF.

CDR3 sequence reads: CASSRHSTEAFF. The CDR3 nucleotides are TGTGCCAGCAGCAGACACAGCACTGAAGCTTTCTTT. This chain uses TRBV12-3 or TRBV12-4 with TRBJ1-1; D unresolved. The V and J ends lost 6 bases and 4 bases respectively, with 9 bases between them. This CDR3 region has 12 residues.

The V and J genes are TRBV19 and TRBJ2-3, with TRBD1 matching 7 bases. Per germline, CDR1 LNHDA and CDR2 SQIVND (reference sequence). The CDR3 length is 17 residues. V lost 6 bases to trimming and J lost 6 bases; unmatched junction nucleotides: 18. In nucleotides, the CDR3 is TGTGCCAGTAGAATTCAAGAGGCAGGCCAAGGGGGCGATACGCAGTATTTT. It is translated as CASRIQEAGQGGDTQYF.

The chain joins TRBV6-5 to TRBJ1-5, with 7 bases fitting TRBD1. The CDR3 runs to 14 residues. V shed 8 bases and J 2 bases; nucleotides not matched to a gene: 6. Germline V CDR1 and CDR2: MNHEY, SVGAGI. CDR3 in DNA: TGTGCCAGCCTTACCGACAGGGGCAATCAGCCCCAGCATTTT. Its protein is CASLTDRGNQPQHF.

The J gene is TRBJ2-2, the V gene TRBV19; the match to TRBD2 covers 8 bases. Germline V lookup: CDR1 LNHDA, CDR2 SQIVND (reference sequence). The CDR3 has 13 residues. In DNA form, the CDR3 reads TGTGGGTTAGCGGGACCTCGTCCCGGGGAGCTGTTTTTT. This encodes CGLAGPRPGELFF.

This sequence joins TRBV24-1 and TRBJ2-3; TRBD1 agrees at 8 bases. The CDR3 extends over 15 amino acids. V lost 2 bases, J lost 4 bases, and 4 bases stayed unmatched. Germline V gene lookup returns CDR1 KGHDR and CDR2 SFDVKD. Here the CDR3 reads CATSDSGGAADTQYF. The CDR3, as DNA: TGTGCCACCAGTGATTCAGGGGGCGCGGCAGATACGCAGTATTTT.

The rearrangement uses TRBV9 and TRBJ2-7; 8 bases fit TRBD2. The CDR3 is made up of 16 amino acids. Per germline, CDR1 SGDLS and CDR2 YYNGEE. The J segment lost 6 bases and the V segment lost 3 bases, leaving 14 bases of the junction unmatched. The DNA for the CDR3 is TGTGCCAGCAGCGCTTACTCCGGGACTAGTAACTCCGAGCAGTACTTC. Translated: CASSAYSGTSNSEQYF.

This clone was picked up one time. The gene calls are TRBV6-7 and TRBJ2-5, with 8 bases that match TRBD1. TRBV6-7 qualifies as an ORF whose function is uncertain. The CDR3 covers 15 residues. V shed 2 bases, J shed 4 bases, and the junction held 6 bases outside the gene matches. The chain's CDR3 is CASSYVRGRGETQYF. The CDR3 coding sequence is TGTGCCAGCAGTTACGTCAGGGGGCGGGGAGAGACCCAGTACTTC.

This rearrangement joins TRBV19 to TRBJ2-6, with a tentative D call TRBD2 (6 bases). Per germline, CDR1 LNHDA and CDR2 SQIVND (reference sequence). The CDR3 spans 16 residues. V was shortened by 3 bases and J by 4 bases, with 13 bases between the two germline ends. The CDR3 sequence: CASSILGGAGANVLTF. CDR3 DNA sequence: TGTGCCAGTAGTATTTTAGGAGGGGCGGGGGCCAACGTCCTGACTTTC.

The rearrangement joins TRBV5-5 to TRBJ1-6; the match to TRBD1 covers 7 bases. Germline assignment: CDR1 SGHKS and CDR2 YYEKEE (reference sequence). The length of the CDR3 is 13 residues. J gave up 8 bases and V 3 bases, and 2 bases lay outside the gene matches. CDR3: CASSWDSDSPLHF. The CDR3 nucleotides read TGTGCCAGCAGCTGGGACAGCGATTCACCCCTCCACTTT.

The rearrangement joins TRBV27 to TRBJ2-3; TRBD2 agrees at 9 bases. V shed 3 bases and J 0 bases; nucleotides not matched to a gene: 4. CDR3 length: 16 amino acids. CDR1 is MNHEY and CDR2 is SMNVEV in the germline V gene (reference sequence). CDR3 nucleotide sequence: TGTGCCAGCAGTTTCTTTGCGGGAGGGAGCACAGATACGCAGTATTTT. This sequence encodes CASSFFAGGSTDTQYF.

The rearrangement joins TRBV27 to TRBJ2-7, with D tentatively TRBD1 (5 bases). The CDR3 length is 15 residues. The germline V gene has CDR1 MNHEY and CDR2 SMNVEV (reference sequence). V lost 6 bases to trimming and J lost 5 bases, with 20 bases between them. The CDR3 nucleotides are TGTGCCAGCAGCCTACCGAACAGGAAGCAGGACGAGCAGTACTTC. This encodes CASSLPNRKQDEQYF.

V gene TRBV9 combines with J gene TRBJ2-1; 7 nucleotides line up with TRBD1. The germline gives CDR1 SGDLS, CDR2 YYNGEE. Trimming at V came to 0 bases and at J to 5 bases, leaving 2 bases not matched to a gene. The CDR3 runs to 14 residues. CDR3 sequence reads: CASSVAGGHNEQFF. The CDR3 nucleotides read TGTGCCAGCAGCGTAGCAGGGGGTCACAATGAGCAGTTCTTC.

J is TRBJ1-1 and V is TRBV18; TRBD1 matches 7 bases. The CDR3 consists of 15 residues. Germline V gene sequence: CDR1 KGHSH, CDR2 LQKENI. V lost 6 bases and J lost 5; bases outside the gene matches: 12. CDR3 nucleotide sequence: TGTGCCAGCTCGCCAAGCTCACAGGGGAGTACTGAAGCTTTCTTT. The encoded protein is CASSPSSQGSTEAFF.

This chain connects TRBV7-2 to TRBJ1-5; no definite D call. This CDR3 has 15 residues. The germline V gene encodes CDR1 SGHTA and CDR2 FQGNSA. The V end was cut by 0 bases, the J end by 0 bases, with 6 bases between. CDR3 in amino acids: CASSLAFYSNQPQHF. The DNA for the CDR3 is TGTGCCAGCAGCTTAGCCTTCTATAGCAATCAGCCCCAGCATTTT.

The rearrangement links TRBV28 to TRBJ1-2; the match to TRBD1 covers 8 bases. The CDR3 contains 13 residues. Germline CDR1 is MDHEN and CDR2 is SYDVKM. V lost 6 bases, J lost 7 bases, and 7 bases stayed unmatched. CDR3 in amino acids: CASSPPDRAGYTF. The CDR3 DNA reads TGTGCCAGCAGCCCTCCGGACAGGGCTGGCTACACCTTC.

The chain couples TRBV5-1 to TRBJ2-5; D may be TRBD1 (5 bases). Germline lookup yields CDR1 SGHRS and CDR2 YFSETQ. V lost 2 bases, J lost 2 bases, and 10 bases lay in between. The CDR3 is made up of 14 amino acids. CDR3 nucleotides: TGCGCCAGCAGCTTCCAGGGTTTGCAAGAGACCCAGTACTTC. Protein sequence: CASSFQGLQETQYF.

This sequence joins TRBV11-2 and TRBJ1-2; the D is unclear. Per the germline V gene, CDR1 is SGHAT and CDR2 is FQNNGV. This CDR3 comprises 14 residues. V gave up 1 base and J gave up 8 bases, with 14 bases separating them. CDR3 nucleotide sequence: TGTGCCAGCAGCTTAGGCGGCGCTGAGTGGGGCTACACCTTC. Its protein is CASSLGGAEWGYTF.

The chain employs TRBV15 and TRBJ1-3, with D unresolved. The ends were cut back, 1 base at V and 4 bases at J, with 11 bases in the middle. The germline V gene has CDR1 LNHNV and CDR2 YYDKDF (reference sequence). CDR3 length equals 15 residues. The CDR3 region has the DNA TGTGCCACCAGCAGAGGCCAGATAGCAGGAAACACCATATATTTT. It encodes CATSRGQIAGNTIYF.

The chain combines TRBV6-5 with TRBJ2-1, with 8 bases fitting TRBD1. V trimming: 7 bases; J trimming: 3 bases; junction bases outside the gene matches: 8. Germline CDR1 MNHEY, CDR2 SVGAGI. This CDR3 has 15 residues. CDR3 DNA: TGTGCCAGCACCATAGGGGACAGGATCTACAATGAGCAGTTCTTC. This translates into CASTIGDRIYNEQFF.

This clone has just one count. The chain couples TRBV19 to TRBJ2-7; 8 bases fit TRBD2. There are 20 residues in the CDR3. Germline-derived CDR1 and CDR2 are LNHDA and SQIVND (reference sequence). The trim removed 5 bases at V and 3 bases at J, leaving 24 bases unmatched. CDR3 loop: CASSPGSGRLLYVQLYEQYF. The CDR3 DNA reads as TGTGCCAGTAGTCCCGGGAGCGGGAGACTACTCTACGTACAACTCTACGAGCAGTACTTC. The variable domain in full, completed from reference TRBV19 and TRBJ2-7, reads DGGITQSPKYLFRKEGQNVTLSCEQNLNHDAMYWYRQDPGQGLRLIYYSQIVNDFQKGDIAEGYSVSREKKESFPLTVTSAQKNPTAFYLCASSPGSGRLLYVQLYEQYFGPGTRLTVT.

This chain joins TRBV9 and TRBJ2-1, with TRBD2 matching over 7 bases. This CDR3 has 14 residues. The V and J ends lost 0 bases and 5 bases, in that order; junction bases with no gene match: 2. Germline values: CDR1 SGDLS, CDR2 YYNGEE. CDR3 amino acids: CASSVGGSNNEQFF. CDR3 sequence (DNA): TGTGCCAGCAGCGTAGGCGGGAGCAACAATGAGCAGTTCTTC. The full variable domain, completed using reference TRBV9 and TRBJ2-1, is DSGVTQTPKHLITATGQRVTLRCSPRSGDLSVYWYQQSLDQGLQFLIQYYNGEERAKGNILERFSAQQFPDLHSELNLSSLELGDSALYFCASSVGGSNNEQFFGPGTRLTVL.

V is TRBV12-3 or TRBV12-4 and J is TRBJ1-4; D ambiguous. The CDR3 runs to 13 residues. V was clipped by 10 bases and J by 5 bases, with 14 bases between them. CDR3 nucleotides: TGTGCCACCACCGGAGGGCCGAATGAAAAACTGTTTTTT. Amino acids: CATTGGPNEKLFF.

The chain carries TRBV2 and TRBJ2-5; 16 bases line up with TRBD2. Per the germline V gene, CDR1 is SNHLY and CDR2 is FYNNEI. The CDR3 consists of 17 residues. After removal of 11 bases from V and 4 bases from J, the junction contained 13 bases not matched to a gene. The CDR3 DNA reads as TGTGCCCGCCGGGGGACTAGCGGGGGGGCCGCAGGAGAGACCCAGTACTTC. Residues: CARRGTSGGAAGETQYF. The variable domain in full, with the rest retrieved from reference TRBV2 and TRBJ2-5, is EPEVTQTPSHQVTQMGQEVILRCVPISNHLYFYWYRQILGQKVEFLVSFYNNEISEKSEIFDDQFSVERPDGSNFTLKIRSTKLEDSAMYFCARRGTSGGAAGETQYFGPGTRLLVL.

The chain joins TRBV27 to TRBJ1-1, with 9 bases matching TRBD1. The CDR3 is made up of 15 amino acids. J was trimmed by 5 bases and V by 5 bases; bases with no gene match: 9. The germline V gene has CDR1 MNHEY and CDR2 SMNVEV (reference sequence). The CDR3 DNA reads as TGTGCCAGCAGTCCGATTCTAGGACAGGGGACTGAAGCTTTCTTT. It yields the protein CASSPILGQGTEAFF.